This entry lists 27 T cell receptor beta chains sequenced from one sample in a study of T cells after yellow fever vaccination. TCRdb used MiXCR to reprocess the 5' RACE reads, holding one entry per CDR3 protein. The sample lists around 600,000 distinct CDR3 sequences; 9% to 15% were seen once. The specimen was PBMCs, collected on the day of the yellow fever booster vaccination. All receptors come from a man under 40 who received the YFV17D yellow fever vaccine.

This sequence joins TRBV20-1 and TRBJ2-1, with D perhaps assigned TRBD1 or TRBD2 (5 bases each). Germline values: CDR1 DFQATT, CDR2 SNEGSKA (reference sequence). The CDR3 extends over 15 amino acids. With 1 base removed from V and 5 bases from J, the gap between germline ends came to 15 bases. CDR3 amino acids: CSARVSGPRDNEQFF. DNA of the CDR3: TGCAGTGCTAGAGTTTCGGGACCCCGGGACAATGAGCAGTTCTTC.

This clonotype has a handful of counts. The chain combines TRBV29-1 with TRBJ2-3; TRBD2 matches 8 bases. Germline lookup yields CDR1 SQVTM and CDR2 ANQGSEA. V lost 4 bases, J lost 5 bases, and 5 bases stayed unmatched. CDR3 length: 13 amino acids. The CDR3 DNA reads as TGCAGCGTTGTTGGACTAGCCATAGATACGCAGTATTTT. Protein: CSVVGLAIDTQYF.

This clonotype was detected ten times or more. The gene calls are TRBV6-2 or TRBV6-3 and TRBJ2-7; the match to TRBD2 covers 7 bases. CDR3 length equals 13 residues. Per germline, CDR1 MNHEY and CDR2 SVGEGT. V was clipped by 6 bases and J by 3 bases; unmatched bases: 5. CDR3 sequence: CASRLRESYEQYF. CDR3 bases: TGTGCCAGCAGACTGCGGGAGAGCTACGAGCAGTACTTC.

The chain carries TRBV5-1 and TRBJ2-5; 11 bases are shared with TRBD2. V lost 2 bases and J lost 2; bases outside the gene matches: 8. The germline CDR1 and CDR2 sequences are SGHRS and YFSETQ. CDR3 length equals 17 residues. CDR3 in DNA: TGCGCCAGCAGCTTCTCCCGGACTAGCGGGCTACAAGAGACCCAGTACTTC. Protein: CASSFSRTSGLQETQYF.

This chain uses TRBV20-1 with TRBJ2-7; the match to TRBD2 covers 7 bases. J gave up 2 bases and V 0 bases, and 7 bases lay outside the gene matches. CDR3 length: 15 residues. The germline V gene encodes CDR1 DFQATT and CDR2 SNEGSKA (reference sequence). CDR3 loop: CSARDSAGVAYEQYF. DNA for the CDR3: TGCAGTGCTAGAGATAGCGCGGGAGTGGCCTACGAGCAGTACTTC.

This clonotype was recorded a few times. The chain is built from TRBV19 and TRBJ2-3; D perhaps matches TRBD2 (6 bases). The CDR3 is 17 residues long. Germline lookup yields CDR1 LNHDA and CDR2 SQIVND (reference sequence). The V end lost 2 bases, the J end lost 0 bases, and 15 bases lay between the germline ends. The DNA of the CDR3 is TGTGCCAGTAGTATACGAGTCGCGGGGAAAAGCACAGATACGCAGTATTTT. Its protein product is CASSIRVAGKSTDTQYF.

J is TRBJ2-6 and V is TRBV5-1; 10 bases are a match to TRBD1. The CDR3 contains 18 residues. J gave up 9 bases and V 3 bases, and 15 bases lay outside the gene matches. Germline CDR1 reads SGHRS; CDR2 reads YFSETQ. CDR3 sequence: CASSSRQGALVGHNVLTF. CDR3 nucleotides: TGCGCCAGCAGCTCCCGACAGGGGGCTTTAGTTGGCCACAACGTCCTGACTTTC.

CDR3 bases: TGCAGTGCTGGACAGGGGGCTCCTGAAGCTTTCTTT. Protein product: CSAGQGAPEAFF. The J gene is TRBJ1-1, the V gene TRBV20-1, with 11 bases fitting TRBD1. CDR1 and CDR2 (germline): DFQATT, SNEGSKA (reference sequence). The CDR3 sequence is 12 residues long. V shed 5 bases and J 6 bases; nucleotides not matched to a gene: 2.

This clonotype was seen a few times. In nucleotides, the CDR3 is TGTGCCAGCAGCTTCCCGGGACAAAACACCGGGGAGCTGTTTTTT. This codes for CASSFPGQNTGELFF. V and J are TRBV11-2 and TRBJ2-2; tentatively, D is TRBD1 (6 bases). CDR1 and CDR2 (germline): SGHAT, FQNNGV. This CDR3 has 15 residues. Trimming shortened V by 3 bases and J by 2 bases, and 10 bases separated the two germline ends.

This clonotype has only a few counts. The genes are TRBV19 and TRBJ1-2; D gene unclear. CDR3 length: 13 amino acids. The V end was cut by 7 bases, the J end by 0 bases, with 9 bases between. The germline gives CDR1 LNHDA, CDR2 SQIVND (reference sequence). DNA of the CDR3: TGTGCCAGTACGGACCCTTCTAACTATGGCTACACCTTC. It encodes CASTDPSNYGYTF.

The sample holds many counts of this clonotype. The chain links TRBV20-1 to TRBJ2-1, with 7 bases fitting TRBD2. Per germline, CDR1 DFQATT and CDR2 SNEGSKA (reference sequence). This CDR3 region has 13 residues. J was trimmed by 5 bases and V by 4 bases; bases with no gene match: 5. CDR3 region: CSAKWLADNEQFF. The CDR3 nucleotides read TGCAGTGCTAAGTGGCTAGCGGACAATGAGCAGTTCTTC.

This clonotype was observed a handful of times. As DNA, the CDR3 is TGTGCCAGCAGGGACAGGTTCCCCTCCTACAATGAGCAGTTCTTC. It translates to CASRDRFPSYNEQFF. This chain joins TRBV7-8 and TRBJ2-1; TRBD1 agrees at 7 bases. The CDR3 covers 15 residues. Trimming at V came to 6 bases and at J to 0 bases, leaving 5 bases not matched to a gene. CDR1 SGHVS and CDR2 FQNEAQ come from the germline V gene.

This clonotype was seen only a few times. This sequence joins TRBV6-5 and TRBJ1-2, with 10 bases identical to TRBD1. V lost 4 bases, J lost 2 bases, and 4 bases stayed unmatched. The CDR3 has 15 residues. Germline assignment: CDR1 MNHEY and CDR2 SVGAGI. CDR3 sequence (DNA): TGTGCCAGCAGTTCGACGGACAGGGGGAACTATGGCTACACCTTC. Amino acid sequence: CASSSTDRGNYGYTF.

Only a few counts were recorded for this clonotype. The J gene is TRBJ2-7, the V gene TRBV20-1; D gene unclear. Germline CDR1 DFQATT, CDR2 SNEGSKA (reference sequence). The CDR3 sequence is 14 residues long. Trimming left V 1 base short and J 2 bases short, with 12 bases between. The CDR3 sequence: CSARANPGAYEQYF. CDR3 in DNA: TGCAGTGCTAGAGCTAACCCTGGGGCCTACGAGCAGTACTTC.

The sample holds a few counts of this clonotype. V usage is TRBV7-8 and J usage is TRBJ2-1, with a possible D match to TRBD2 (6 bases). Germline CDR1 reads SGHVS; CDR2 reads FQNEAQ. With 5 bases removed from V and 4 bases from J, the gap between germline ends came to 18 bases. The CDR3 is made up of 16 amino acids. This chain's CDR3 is CASSTRPSEGYNEQFF. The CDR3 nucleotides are TGTGCCAGCAGCACTAGACCTAGCGAGGGTTACAATGAGCAGTTCTTC.

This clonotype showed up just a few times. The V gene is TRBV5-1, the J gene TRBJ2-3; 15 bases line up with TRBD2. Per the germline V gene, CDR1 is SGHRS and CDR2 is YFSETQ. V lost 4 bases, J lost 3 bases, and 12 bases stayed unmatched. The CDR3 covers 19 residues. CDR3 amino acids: CASSTGLAGGPRRTDTQYF. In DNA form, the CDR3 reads TGCGCCAGCAGCACCGGACTAGCGGGAGGGCCGCGGAGGACAGATACGCAGTATTTT.

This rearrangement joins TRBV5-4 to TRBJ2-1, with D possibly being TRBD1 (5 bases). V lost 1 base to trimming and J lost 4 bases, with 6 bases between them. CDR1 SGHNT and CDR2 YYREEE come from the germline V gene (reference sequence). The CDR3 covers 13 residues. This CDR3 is CASSLPGYNEQFF. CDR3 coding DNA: TGTGCCAGCAGCTTGCCAGGGTACAATGAGCAGTTCTTC.

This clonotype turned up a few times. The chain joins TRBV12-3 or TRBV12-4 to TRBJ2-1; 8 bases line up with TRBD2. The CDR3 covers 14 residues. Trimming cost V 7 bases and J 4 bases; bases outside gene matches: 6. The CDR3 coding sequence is TGTGCCAGCAATCCGGGGGGGGTTTACAATGAGCAGTTCTTC. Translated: CASNPGGVYNEQFF.

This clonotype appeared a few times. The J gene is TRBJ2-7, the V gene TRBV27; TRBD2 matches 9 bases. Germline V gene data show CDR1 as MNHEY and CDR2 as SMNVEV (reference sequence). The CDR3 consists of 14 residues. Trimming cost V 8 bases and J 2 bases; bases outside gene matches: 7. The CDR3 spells CASGSGSLPYEQYF. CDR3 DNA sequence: TGTGCCAGCGGTAGCGGGAGCCTACCCTACGAGCAGTACTTC.

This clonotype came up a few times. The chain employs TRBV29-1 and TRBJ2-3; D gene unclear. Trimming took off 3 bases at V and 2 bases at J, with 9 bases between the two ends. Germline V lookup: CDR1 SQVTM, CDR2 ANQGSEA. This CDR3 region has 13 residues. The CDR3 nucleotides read TGCAGCGTTGACCCCGAAAACACAGATACGCAGTATTTT. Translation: CSVDPENTDTQYF.

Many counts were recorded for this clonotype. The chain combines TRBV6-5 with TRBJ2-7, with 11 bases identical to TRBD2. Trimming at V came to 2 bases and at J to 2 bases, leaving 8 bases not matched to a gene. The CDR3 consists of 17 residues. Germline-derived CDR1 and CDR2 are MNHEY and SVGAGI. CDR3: CASSYALLAGETYEQYF. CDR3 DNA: TGTGCCAGCAGTTACGCTTTACTAGCGGGAGAAACCTACGAGCAGTACTTC.

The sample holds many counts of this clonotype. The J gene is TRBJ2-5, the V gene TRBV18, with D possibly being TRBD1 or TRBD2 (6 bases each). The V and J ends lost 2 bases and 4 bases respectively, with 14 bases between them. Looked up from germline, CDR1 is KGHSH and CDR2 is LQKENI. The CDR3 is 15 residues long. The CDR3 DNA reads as TGTGCCAGCTCACCAGGTAGCGGAGGGGGAGAGACCCAGTACTTC. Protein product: CASSPGSGGGETQYF.

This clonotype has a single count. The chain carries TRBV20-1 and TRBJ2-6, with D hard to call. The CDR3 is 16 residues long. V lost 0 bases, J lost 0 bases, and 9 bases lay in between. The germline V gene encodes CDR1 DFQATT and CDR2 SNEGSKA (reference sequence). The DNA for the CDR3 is TGCAGTGCTAGAGAAAATGTGGGCTCTGGGGCCAACGTCCTGACTTTC. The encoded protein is CSARENVGSGANVLTF.

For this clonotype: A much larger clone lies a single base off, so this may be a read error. The CDR3 loop is CALRGAEETQYF. Here the CDR3 DNA reads TGTGCCCTCCGGGGGGCGGAAGAGACCCAGTACTTC. V and J are TRBV10-3 and TRBJ2-5; D is possibly TRBD2 (7 bases). Per the germline V gene, CDR1 is ENHRY and CDR2 is SYGVKD. V was cut by 11 bases and J by 3 bases, with 13 bases left in between. CDR3 length equals 12 residues.

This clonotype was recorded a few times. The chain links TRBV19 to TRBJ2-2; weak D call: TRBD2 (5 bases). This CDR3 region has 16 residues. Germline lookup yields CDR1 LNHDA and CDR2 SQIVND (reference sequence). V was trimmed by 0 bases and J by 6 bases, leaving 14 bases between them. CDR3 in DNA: TGTGCCAGTAGTATAGATAGTAGCGCCCGCGCCGGGGAGCTGTTTTTT. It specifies CASSIDSSARAGELFF.

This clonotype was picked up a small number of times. For the CDR3, the DNA is TGCGCCAGCAGCTTGAATGGGGGAGCGAACACCGGGGAGCTGTTTTTT. Encoded protein: CASSLNGGANTGELFF. The chain recombines TRBV5-1 with TRBJ2-2; perhaps D is TRBD1 or TRBD2 (5 bases each). CDR1 SGHRS and CDR2 YFSETQ come from the germline V gene. The V end lost 1 base, the J end lost 0 bases, and 10 bases lay between the germline ends. The CDR3 consists of 16 residues.

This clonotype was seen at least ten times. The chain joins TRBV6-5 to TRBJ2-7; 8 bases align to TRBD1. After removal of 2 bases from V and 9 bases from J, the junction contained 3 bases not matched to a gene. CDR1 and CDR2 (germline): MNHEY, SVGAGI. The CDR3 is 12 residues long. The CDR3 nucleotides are TGTGCCAGCAGTTACACAGGGGGTGTGCAGTACTTC. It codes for CASSYTGGVQYF.